The sequence of this TCR beta chain was determined in a study of metastatic and nonmetastatic thyroid tumors. Study summary: Repertoire comparisons spanned blood and tumor or nodule tissue from malignant and benign thyroid patients.

Among the patients, none had received any treatment before thyroid surgery. Original processing notes: In papillary thyroid cancer, a distant-metastasis classifier was built using CDR3 differences across clinicopathological groups. TCRdb re-called clones via MiXCR from the PCR reads. TCRdb's processing, not the authors', yielded these V and J calls. The repertoire includes around 17,000 clones, under 30% of them detected once, and roughly 15% sits in the top ten. General study results and limits: The study reportedly found significantly higher TCR beta diversity in malignant thyroid tumors than benign nodules, in blood and tumor.

This CDR3 has 13 amino acids. Trimming removed 6 bases from V and 0 bases from J, with 8 bases in between. Per germline, CDR1 MNHNS and CDR2 SASEGT. There are many counts of this clone. What it recognizes is unknown. The rearrangement joins TRBV6-1 to TRBJ1-2, with D hard to call. What was sequenced was adjacent normal tissue. The TCR comes from a female donor with papillary thyroid cancer or a benign thyroid nodule (not recorded which). Some clones in this sample may be carry-over from other donors' samples. As DNA, the CDR3 is TGTGCCAGCAGAACCGGGACTAACTATGGCTACACCTTC. Residues: CASRTGTNYGYTF.